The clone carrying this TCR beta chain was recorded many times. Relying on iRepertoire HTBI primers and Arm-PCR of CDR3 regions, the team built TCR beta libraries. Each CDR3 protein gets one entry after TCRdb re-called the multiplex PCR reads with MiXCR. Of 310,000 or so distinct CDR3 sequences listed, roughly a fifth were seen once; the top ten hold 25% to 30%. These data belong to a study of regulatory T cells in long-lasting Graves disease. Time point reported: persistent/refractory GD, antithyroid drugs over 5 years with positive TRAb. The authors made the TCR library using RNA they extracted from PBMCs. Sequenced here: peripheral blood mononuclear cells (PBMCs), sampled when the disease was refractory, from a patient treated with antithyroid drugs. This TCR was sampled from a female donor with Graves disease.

The CDR3 sequence: CASSPRTGAPYEQYF. CDR3 nucleotides: TGTGCCAGCAGTCCCCGGACAGGGGCACCCTACGAGCAGTACTTC. The chain recombines TRBV2 with TRBJ2-7, with TRBD1 matching over 9 bases. The J segment lost 2 bases and the V segment lost 5 bases, leaving 7 bases of the junction unmatched. The germline CDR1 and CDR2 sequences are SNHLY and FYNNEI. This CDR3 contains 15 residues.